The 15 T cell receptor beta chains presented below share a single source sample, sequenced in a study of blood T cells in healthy people across ages. Alongside a J-beta primer mix, a sample-barcoded 5' primer served in a second PCR lasting 7 to 11 cycles. TCRdb ran MiXCR on the 5' RACE reads and lists one entry per CDR3 protein. This sample has about 1.4 million distinct CDR3 sequences, with 59% found just once. Specimen: blood. These receptors all come from a man aged 18 to 30 in good health.

This clonotype came up a few times. The chain has TRBV27 and TRBJ2-1, with 12 nucleotides matching TRBD2. The junction had 3 bases not matched to a gene; V was cut back by 5 bases and J by 4 bases. CDR3 size: 15 residues. Germline lookup yields CDR1 MNHEY and CDR2 SMNVEV (reference sequence). CDR3 DNA sequence: TGTGCCAGCAGTGAGACTAGCGGGGGATACAATGAGCAGTTCTTC. Amino acids: CASSETSGGYNEQFF.

This clonotype was seen many times. The rearrangement links TRBV7-2 to TRBJ1-2; weak D call: TRBD1 (5 bases). The CDR3 covers 14 residues. Trimming stripped 4 bases from V and 7 bases from J, with 16 bases between. Germline CDR1 SGHTA, CDR2 FQGNSA. The CDR3: CASSSQGARVGYTF. The CDR3, as DNA: TGTGCCAGCAGCTCGCAAGGGGCGCGTGTTGGCTACACCTTC. Full variable domain (outside the CDR3, taken from reference TRBV7-2 and TRBJ1-2): GAGVSQSPSNKVTEKGKDVELRCDPISGHTALYWYRQSLGQGLEFLIYFQGNSAPDKSGLPSDRFSAERTGGSVSTLTIQRTQQEDSAVYLCASSSQGARVGYTFGSGTRLTVV.

This clonotype was picked up a small number of times. V gene TRBV20-1 combines with J gene TRBJ2-1; weak D call: TRBD1 (6 bases). V lost 8 bases, J lost 0 bases, and 14 bases lay in between. This CDR3 comprises 14 residues. Germline CDR1 reads DFQATT; CDR2 reads SNEGSKA (reference sequence). The CDR3 sequence: CSCRDRSSYNEQFF. CDR3 in DNA: TGCAGTTGTCGCGACAGGAGCTCCTACAATGAGCAGTTCTTC.

The rearrangement uses TRBV5-1 and TRBJ1-4; D gene uncertain. Germline values: CDR1 SGHRS, CDR2 YFSETQ. V lost 6 bases and J 3 bases, leaving 6 bases between the germline ends. The CDR3 is 12 residues long. The CDR3 DNA follows: TGCGCCAGCAAGCAGTCTAATGAAAAACTGTTTTTT. As protein: CASKQSNEKLFF.

The chain has TRBV10-3 and TRBJ1-3; TRBD1 is a possible D gene (6 bases). CDR1 ENHRY and CDR2 SYGVKD come from the germline V gene. The CDR3 runs to 15 residues. V lost 7 bases and J 4 bases, leaving 17 bases between the germline ends. CDR3 sequence reads: CAIKTGQYKGNTIYF. In DNA, the CDR3 is TGTGCCATCAAAACAGGACAGTACAAGGGAAACACCATATATTTT.

The table lists this clonotype with a count of one. This chain connects TRBV4-1 to TRBJ2-1; 14 bases agree with TRBD2. With 10 bases clipped from V and 8 bases from J, the junction kept 13 bases outside the gene matches. The CDR3 runs 16 residues. Germline CDR1 is MGHRA and CDR2 is YSYEKL. In DNA, the CDR3 is TGCGCCAACAGGCGACTAGCGGGAGGGCCAGGCGATGAGCAGTTCTTC. Translation gives CANRRLAGGPGDEQFF.

The chain couples TRBV29-1 to TRBJ2-2; D perhaps matches TRBD2 (5 bases). Between the trimmed V and J ends, which lost 4 bases and 6 bases, there was a span of 12 bases. Germline CDR1 is SQVTM and CDR2 is ANQGSEA. The CDR3 has 13 residues. The CDR3 protein is CSVVITSSGELFF. CDR3 DNA: TGCAGCGTTGTAATTACTAGTTCCGGGGAGCTGTTTTTT.

V gene TRBV10-3 combines with J gene TRBJ2-3; 8 nucleotides line up with TRBD1. Germline lookup yields CDR1 ENHRY and CDR2 SYGVKD. The junction had 22 bases not matched to a gene; V was cut back by 3 bases and J by 5 bases. This CDR3 has 20 amino acids. CDR3 DNA sequence: TGTGCCATCAGTGAATCGGGGTGGAACCCGGGACAGGAGGGCGAAGATACGCAGTATTTT. This codes for CAISESGWNPGQEGEDTQYF.

V gene TRBV5-6 combines with J gene TRBJ2-7; D is possibly TRBD2 (5 bases). Germline values: CDR1 SGHDT, CDR2 YYEEEE. Trimming pared 2 bases from V and 3 bases from J, leaving 12 bases between. The CDR3 contains 14 residues. The CDR3 DNA follows: TGTGCCAGCAGCTTCACGGGGAGTCTCTACGAGCAGTACTTC. Its translation is CASSFTGSLYEQYF.

V is TRBV6-1 and J is TRBJ2-6; tentatively, D is TRBD1 (5 bases). The germline V gene has CDR1 MNHNS and CDR2 SASEGT. Trimming cost V 3 bases and J 11 bases, with 17 bases left between them. There are 15 residues in the CDR3. The CDR3 DNA follows: TGTGCCAGCAGTGACAGGGTAGGTTCCAAGGACGTCCTGACTTTC. Encoded protein: CASSDRVGSKDVLTF.

The rearrangement links TRBV10-3 to TRBJ1-6; no firm D call. V was trimmed by 8 bases and J by 9 bases, leaving 5 bases between them. The CDR3 consists of 10 residues. Germline values: CDR1 ENHRY, CDR2 SYGVKD. The CDR3: CAIGGSPLHF. In DNA, the CDR3 is TGTGCCATCGGAGGTTCACCCCTCCACTTT.

This clonotype was counted between two and nine times. The genes are TRBV29-1 and TRBJ2-3; no clear D. V was cut by 3 bases and J by 4 bases, with 8 bases left in between. The CDR3 length is 12 residues. The germline gives CDR1 SQVTM, CDR2 ANQGSEA. In DNA form, the CDR3 reads TGCAGCGTTGACGGTCAGGCAGATACGCAGTATTTT. Its protein product is CSVDGQADTQYF.

This clonotype was recorded a few times. The genes are TRBV29-1 and TRBJ2-7; no clear D gene. V lost 7 bases and J 4 bases, leaving 11 bases between the germline ends. The CDR3 is made up of 11 amino acids. CDR1 is SQVTM, CDR2 ANQGSEA, per germline. Here the CDR3 reads CSALSGYEQYF. The CDR3, as DNA: TGCAGCGCCTTATCGGGTTACGAGCAGTACTTC.

The chain carries TRBV6-2 or TRBV6-3 and TRBJ1-5, with D possibly matching TRBD1 (5 bases). The length of the CDR3 is 17 residues. The germline V gene encodes CDR1 MNHEY and CDR2 SVGEGT. The V end was cut by 6 bases, the J end by 0 bases, with 18 bases between. This CDR3 is CASSPPPGGHSNQPQHF. CDR3 nucleotide sequence: TGTGCCAGCAGCCCCCCCCCAGGAGGACATAGCAATCAGCCCCAGCATTTT.

This clonotype was recorded a few times. The CDR3 sequence: CSVERDKNIQYF. As DNA, the CDR3 is TGCAGCGTTGAAAGGGATAAAAACATTCAGTACTTC. The chain combines TRBV29-1 with TRBJ2-4; D is ambiguous. Between the trimmed V and J ends, which lost 2 bases and 4 bases, there was a span of 6 bases. The CDR3 runs 12 residues. The V gene's germline CDR1 is SQVTM and CDR2 ANQGSEA.